These 10 T cell receptor beta chains originate from one sample sequenced in a study of T-cell reconstitution after alpha-beta-depleted transplantation in children. The TCRbeta library incorporated unique molecular identifiers. TCRdb re-called the PCR reads with MiXCR, one entry per CDR3 protein. Among 500,000 to 600,000 distinct CDR3 sequences listed, 15% to 20% were seen once. The source was PBMCs from the stem cell graft donor, collected from the stem cell graft. Receptors were obtained from a human donor who donated a stem cell graft to a child with acute lymphoblastic leukemia.

A few counts support this clonotype. The rearrangement uses TRBV29-1 and TRBJ2-1; possibly TRBD1 or TRBD2 for D (5 bases each). CDR1 and CDR2 from the germline V gene are SQVTM and ANQGSEA. The CDR3 consists of 11 residues. V was pared by 6 bases and J by 6 bases, with 9 bases between. In DNA form, the CDR3 reads TGCAGCGTGGGGGATGGCAATGAGCAGTTCTTC. This encodes CSVGDGNEQFF.

The chain joins TRBV14 to TRBJ2-2, with D perhaps matching TRBD2 (5 bases). This CDR3 spans 17 amino acids. Germline lookup yields CDR1 SGHDN and CDR2 FVKESK. Trimming took off 4 bases at V and 6 bases at J, with 21 bases between the two ends. CDR3 DNA sequence: TGTGCCAGCAGCCTTACGAGAACGGGGAACAACGCCGGGGAGCTGTTTTTT. Translated: CASSLTRTGNNAGELFF. Variable domain in full (rest from reference TRBV14 and TRBJ2-2): EAGVTQFPSHSVIEKGQTVTLRCDPISGHDNLYWYRRVMGKEIKFLLHFVKESKQDESGMPNNRFLAERTGGTYSTLKVQPAELEDSGVYFCASSLTRTGNNAGELFFGEGSRLTVL.

This clonotype has ten or more counts. The genes are TRBV5-1 and TRBJ2-1; TRBD2 might be the D (5 bases). The germline CDR1 and CDR2 sequences are SGHRS and YFSETQ. Deletions cut 4 bases from V and 2 bases from J, with 13 bases between. The CDR3 sequence is 15 residues long. The CDR3 region is CASSVTPGTYNEQFF. The CDR3 coding sequence is TGCGCCAGCAGCGTGACCCCGGGAACCTACAATGAGCAGTTCTTC. The whole variable domain, filled in from reference TRBV5-1 and TRBJ2-1, reads KAGVTQTPRYLIKTRGQQVTLSCSPISGHRSVSWYQQTPGQGLQFLFEYFSETQRNKGNFPGRFSGRQFSNSRSEMNVSTLELGDSALYLCASSVTPGTYNEQFFGPGTRLTVL.

The chain couples TRBV7-6 to TRBJ2-7; D might be TRBD2 (6 bases). Germline loops: CDR1 SGHVS, CDR2 FNYEAQ. V lost 2 bases and J lost 5, with 13 bases in between. The CDR3 sequence is 14 residues long. DNA for the CDR3: TGTGCCAGCAGCTTAAACCCAGAGCGGGACGAGCAGTACTTC. Its translation: CASSLNPERDEQYF.

The rearrangement links TRBV20-1 to TRBJ2-3; 7 positions match TRBD2. CDR3 size: 15 residues. The germline V gene encodes CDR1 DFQATT and CDR2 SNEGSKA (reference sequence). After removal of 6 bases from V and 0 bases from J, the junction contained 9 bases not matched to a gene. CDR3 in amino acids: CSAGGHLLSTDTQYF. For the CDR3, the DNA is TGCAGTGCGGGAGGGCACCTCCTGAGCACAGATACGCAGTATTTT.

This clonotype was detected a few times. The CDR3 spells CATQGQGRSSEQYF. The CDR3 DNA follows: TGTGCCACCCAGGGACAGGGAAGATCAAGCGAGCAGTACTTC. This chain uses TRBV25-1 with TRBJ2-7, with TRBD1 matching 9 bases. This CDR3 comprises 14 residues. Germline assignment: CDR1 MGHDK and CDR2 SYGVNS. Trimming took 10 bases from V and 6 from J; bases not matched to a gene: 13.

The chain has TRBV6-1 and TRBJ2-7; D not resolved. The CDR3 is 15 amino acids. Germline CDR1 reads MNHNS; CDR2 reads SASEGT. V shed 4 bases and J shed 0 bases, with 13 bases lying between them. The CDR3 protein is CASSAGVGSSYEQYF. CDR3 DNA: TGTGCCAGCAGTGCCGGTGTGGGGTCCTCCTACGAGCAGTACTTC.

The chain recombines TRBV6-1 with TRBJ2-2, with D unresolved. Germline V gene lookup returns CDR1 MNHNS and CDR2 SASEGT. Trimming removed 3 bases from V and 3 bases from J, with 11 bases in between. The CDR3 spans 15 residues. The CDR3 reads CASSDAGLHTGELFF. The CDR3 coding sequence is TGTGCCAGCAGTGACGCAGGTTTACACACCGGGGAGCTGTTTTTT.

As to this clonotype: A much more abundant neighbour one base away suggests this may be a read error. The chain joins TRBV20-1 to TRBJ2-1; 11 nucleotides line up with TRBD2. The CDR3 consists of 17 residues. Germline V lookup: CDR1 DFQATT, CDR2 SNEGSKA (reference sequence). The CDR3 reads CCARVLAGEGPYNEQFF. The CDR3 DNA reads as TGCTGTGCTAGAGTACTAGCGGGAGAGGGCCCCTACAATGAGCAGTTCTTC.

The chain links TRBV29-1 to TRBJ2-7, with 9 bases aligning to TRBD1. The germline CDR1 and CDR2 sequences are SQVTM and ANQGSEA. V lost 3 bases to trimming and J lost 1 base; unmatched junction nucleotides: 1. The CDR3 extends over 13 amino acids. The CDR3 region is CSVDDRGSYEQYF. CDR3 sequence (DNA): TGCAGCGTTGACGACAGGGGGTCCTACGAGCAGTACTTC.